This TCR beta chain was found in a study of T cell responses to AZD1222 COVID-19 vaccine. Study-wide results and caveats: CD4 TCRs covered the whole spike, strongest at regions 160-218 and 743-854. Repertoires were obtained only post-peak T cell response. Mostly white British, mostly female donors; authors suggested clonal diversity may be underestimated. Reportedly, close to half of spike-specific TCRs are directed against unmutated variant regions.

On this clone itself: Antigen unknown.

Germline-derived CDR1 and CDR2 are SGDLS and YYNGEE. This CDR3 has 17 residues. The germline V and J ends were trimmed by 0 bases and 7 bases, with 17 bases remaining between them. Profiling relied on immunoSEQ multiplex PCR, and the TCRdb table lists in-frame clones only, not all of them. The repertoire holds approximately 92,000 clones, approximately 91% seen once, with about a fifth in the top ten. Sequencing was performed on peripheral blood, taken on day 0 of AZD1222 vaccination. The V and J genes are TRBV9 and TRBJ1-6, with unresolved D. This receptor was obtained from an adult in good health. The CDR3 is CASSVEGRTRRNSPLHF. The CDR3 bases are TGTGCCAGCAGCGTAGAGGGCAGGACCCGTCGAAATTCACCCCTCCACTTT.